What follows describes a single T cell receptor beta chain. This sample stems from a study of blood T cell repertoires in COVID-19. This CDR3 region has 14 residues. The junction had 6 bases not matched to a gene; V was cut back by 7 bases and J by 6 bases. Germline V CDR1 and CDR2: LNHDA, SQIVND (reference sequence). As processed by the authors: Counts of nucleated cells, estimated from reference gene primer amplification, were obtained. TCRdb's copy holds only in-frame clones and misses some; the assay was immunoSEQ multiplex PCR. V and J calls and clone size are those listed in that table; D and trimming were worked out from the DNA. The table lists under 200,000 clones, about 86% of them singletons, with 7.3% in the top ten.

The chain links TRBV19 to TRBJ1-6; 7 bases are shared with TRBD1. Sample: PBMCs or T cells enriched from blood (not recorded which). The sequence derives from a man aged 50 to 60 who had recovered from COVID-19. CDR3 DNA sequence: TGTGCCAGTACCCCGGGACAGCCTAATTCACCCCTCCACTTT. Amino acid sequence: CASTPGQPNSPLHF.